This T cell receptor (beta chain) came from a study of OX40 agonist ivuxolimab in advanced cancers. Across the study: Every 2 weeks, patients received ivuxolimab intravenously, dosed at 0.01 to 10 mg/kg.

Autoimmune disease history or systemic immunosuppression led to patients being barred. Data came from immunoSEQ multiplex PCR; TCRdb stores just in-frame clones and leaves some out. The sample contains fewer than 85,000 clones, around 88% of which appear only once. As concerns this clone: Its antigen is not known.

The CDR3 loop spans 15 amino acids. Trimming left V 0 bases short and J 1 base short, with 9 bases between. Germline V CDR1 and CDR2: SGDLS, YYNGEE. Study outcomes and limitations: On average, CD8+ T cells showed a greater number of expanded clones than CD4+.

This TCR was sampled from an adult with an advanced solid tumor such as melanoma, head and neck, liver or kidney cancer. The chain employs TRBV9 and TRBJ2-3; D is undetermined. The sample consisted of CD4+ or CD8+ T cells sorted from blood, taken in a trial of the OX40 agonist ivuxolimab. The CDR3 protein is CASSVARLGTDTQYF. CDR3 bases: TGTGCCAGCAGCGTAGCCCGACTCGGCACAGATACGCAGTATTTT.